This is a list of T cell receptor beta chains from one sample in a study of T cells after yellow fever vaccination. One entry per CDR3 protein results from TCRdb running MiXCR on the 5' RACE reads. This table holds 100,000 to 150,000 distinct CDR3 sequences, 7.2% found once. The sample was CD4+ T cells sorted from PBMCs, taken about 49 days after the first yellow fever vaccination. The receptors shown here come from a man aged 18 to 30 who received the YFV17D yellow fever vaccine. CDR3s include the opening cysteine and the closing phenylalanine or tryptophan. D genes are given only for firm matches. Only some rows state a clone size, as once, few, many or a class for expanded clones.

clone_size: few
j_call: TRBJ2-3
cdr3_length: 15
d_call: NA
v_call: TRBV5-1
cdr3_nt: TGCGCCAGCAGCTTACGGACAGACAGCACAGATACGCAGTATTTT
cdr3_aa: CASSLRTDSTDTQYF

clone_size: many
j_call: TRBJ1-2
cdr3_length: 15
d_call: TRBD1
v_call: TRBV6-5
cdr3_nt: TGTGCCAGCAGTTCCCGGTCAACAGGGGTTGACGGCTACACCTTC
cdr3_aa: CASSSRSTGVDGYTF

clone_size: many
j_call: TRBJ1-1
cdr3_length: 17
d_call: NA
v_call: TRBV5-1
cdr3_nt: TGCGCCAGCAGCTTGGGGGCAGGCGGGGGACTGAACACTGAAGCTTTCTTT
cdr3_aa: CASSLGAGGGLNTEAFF

clone_size: many
j_call: TRBJ1-1
cdr3_length: 15
d_call: NA
v_call: TRBV7-2
cdr3_nt: TGTGCCAGCAGCTTAGTACCAACCATGAACACTGAAGCTTTCTTT
cdr3_aa: CASSLVPTMNTEAFF

clone_size: many
j_call: TRBJ1-4
cdr3_length: 13
d_call: NA
v_call: TRBV12-3/TRBV12-4
cdr3_nt: TGTGCCAGCAGTATTGGACAGTTTGGAAAACTGTTTTTT
cdr3_aa: CASSIGQFGKLFF

clone_size: few
j_call: TRBJ2-5
cdr3_length: 12
d_call: TRBD2
v_call: TRBV20-1
cdr3_nt: TGCAGTGCCGGGGGGGGGGAAGAGACCCAGTACTTC
cdr3_aa: CSAGGGEETQYF

clone_size: many
j_call: TRBJ2-3
cdr3_length: 11
d_call: NA
v_call: TRBV18
cdr3_nt: TGTGCCAGCTCAGACTCAGATACGCAGTATTTT
cdr3_aa: CASSDSDTQYF

clone_size: many
j_call: TRBJ1-6
cdr3_length: 17
d_call: NA
v_call: TRBV12-3/TRBV12-4
cdr3_nt: TGTGCCAGCCGACCCGGGCCCCGCGGCTCCTATAATTCACCCCTCCACTTT
cdr3_aa: CASRPGPRGSYNSPLHF

clone_size: few
j_call: TRBJ1-2
cdr3_length: 16
d_call: TRBD1
v_call: TRBV5-1
cdr3_nt: TGCGCCAGCAGCTCGGGACGGGACAGCGCGGGGTATGGCTACACCTTC
cdr3_aa: CASSSGRDSAGYGYTF

clone_size: many
j_call: TRBJ1-1
cdr3_length: 19
d_call: TRBD1
v_call: TRBV5-1
cdr3_nt: TGCGCCAGCAGCGGTACCGGACGGACAGGGAAGGAGGTGAACACTGAAGCTTTCTTT
cdr3_aa: CASSGTGRTGKEVNTEAFF

clone_size: many
j_call: TRBJ2-5
cdr3_length: 18
d_call: NA
v_call: TRBV21-1
cdr3_nt: TGTGCCAGCAGCAAAGAGTATAGAGGACAGGGATCCCAAGAGACCCAGTACTTC
cdr3_aa: CASSKEYRGQGSQETQYF

clone_size: many
j_call: TRBJ2-5
cdr3_length: 13
d_call: NA
v_call: TRBV7-9
cdr3_nt: TGTGCCAGCAGCTTAGTGACGGGAGAGACCCAGTACTTC
cdr3_aa: CASSLVTGETQYF

clone_size: NA
j_call: TRBJ1-6
cdr3_length: 17
d_call: NA
v_call: TRBV25-1
cdr3_nt: TGTGCCAGCAGTGAATATGGGGAGCGCCGTCTTAATTCACCCCTCCACTTT
cdr3_aa: CASSEYGERRLNSPLHF

clone_size: many
j_call: TRBJ2-3
cdr3_length: 14
d_call: TRBD1
v_call: TRBV7-3
cdr3_nt: TGTGCCAGCAGCCCTGGGACAGGCACAGATACGCAGTATTTT
cdr3_aa: CASSPGTGTDTQYF

clone_size: NA
j_call: TRBJ2-3
cdr3_length: 16
d_call: NA
v_call: TRBV5-1
cdr3_nt: TGCGCCAGCAGCCTGGGCTTTTCGACTAACACAGATACGCAGTATTTT
cdr3_aa: CASSLGFSTNTDTQYF

clone_size: few
j_call: TRBJ1-5
cdr3_length: 15
d_call: NA
v_call: TRBV5-1
cdr3_nt: TGCGCCAGCAGCTTGTTTGGAGGCCTGGGGGAGCCCCAGCATTTT
cdr3_aa: CASSLFGGLGEPQHF

clone_size: many
j_call: TRBJ2-5
cdr3_length: 14
d_call: TRBD2
v_call: TRBV5-6
cdr3_nt: TGTGCCAGCAGCCAGACTAGCGGGGTCGGGCCCCAGTACTTC
cdr3_aa: CASSQTSGVGPQYF

clone_size: many
j_call: TRBJ1-5
cdr3_length: 14
d_call: NA
v_call: TRBV12-3/TRBV12-4
cdr3_nt: TGTGCCAGCAGCAAACAGGGAGATAATCAGCCCCAGCATTTT
cdr3_aa: CASSKQGDNQPQHF

clone_size: few
j_call: TRBJ2-7
cdr3_length: 17
d_call: NA
v_call: TRBV4-2
cdr3_nt: TGTGCCAGCAGCCAAGCAATCGATCCGACCGTGGGCTACGAGCAGTACTTC
cdr3_aa: CASSQAIDPTVGYEQYF

clone_size: many
j_call: TRBJ2-6
cdr3_length: 19
d_call: NA
v_call: TRBV5-4
cdr3_nt: TGTGCCAGCAGCTTGAGAACGGGGGACAGATTCTCTGGGGCCAACGTCCTGACTTTC
cdr3_aa: CASSLRTGDRFSGANVLTF

clone_size: many
j_call: TRBJ1-2
cdr3_length: 12
d_call: NA
v_call: TRBV7-2
cdr3_nt: TGTGCCAGCAGCTCTCCACAGTATGGCTACACCTTC
cdr3_aa: CASSSPQYGYTF

clone_size: many
j_call: TRBJ2-7
cdr3_length: 13
d_call: NA
v_call: TRBV20-1
cdr3_nt: TGCAGTGCTAGCAGGTTGTCAGGCTACGAGCAGTACTTC
cdr3_aa: CSASRLSGYEQYF

clone_size: many
j_call: TRBJ2-4
cdr3_length: 16
d_call: TRBD2
v_call: TRBV6-4
cdr3_nt: TGTGCCAGCACCACTACTAGCGGGGGATGGGAGGACATTCAGTACTTC
cdr3_aa: CASTTTSGGWEDIQYF

clone_size: many
j_call: TRBJ1-6
cdr3_length: 10
d_call: NA
v_call: TRBV7-2
cdr3_nt: TGTGCCAGCAGTCACACACCCCTCCACTTT
cdr3_aa: CASSHTPLHF

clone_size: many
j_call: TRBJ1-6
cdr3_length: 15
d_call: NA
v_call: TRBV5-1
cdr3_nt: TGCGCCAGCAGCTTGCGACGCTCACCGGCCTCACCCCTCCACTTT
cdr3_aa: CASSLRRSPASPLHF

clone_size: NA
j_call: TRBJ2-5
cdr3_length: 14
d_call: TRBD2
v_call: TRBV15
cdr3_nt: TGTGCCACTCGTTCGGGGGGGGCCTTTGAGACCCAGTACTTC
cdr3_aa: CATRSGGAFETQYF

clone_size: many
j_call: TRBJ1-1
cdr3_length: 14
d_call: NA
v_call: TRBV6-5
cdr3_nt: TGTGCCAGCAGTTACTGGGGGGGTGACACTGAAGCTTTCTTT
cdr3_aa: CASSYWGGDTEAFF

clone_size: many
j_call: TRBJ1-4
cdr3_length: 13
d_call: NA
v_call: TRBV20-1
cdr3_nt: TGCAGTGCCCTAGAAAACGAGAATGAAAAACTGTTTTTT
cdr3_aa: CSALENENEKLFF

clone_size: once
j_call: TRBJ1-1
cdr3_length: 15
d_call: NA
v_call: TRBV5-6
cdr3_nt: TGTGCCAGCAGCTTGGGTGTGTCCCCGGCCCCTGAAGCTTTCTTT
cdr3_aa: CASSLGVSPAPEAFF

clone_size: many
j_call: TRBJ1-5
cdr3_length: 15
d_call: NA
v_call: TRBV18
cdr3_nt: TGTGCCAGCTCACCACAAGGGGCCAGCAATCAGCCCCAGCATTTT
cdr3_aa: CASSPQGASNQPQHF

clone_size: few
j_call: TRBJ2-2
cdr3_length: 15
d_call: TRBD1
v_call: TRBV5-4
cdr3_nt: TGTGCCAGCAGCTTTAGGACAGGGCTTAGCGGGGAGCTGTTTTTT
cdr3_aa: CASSFRTGLSGELFF

clone_size: many
j_call: TRBJ2-7
cdr3_length: 13
d_call: NA
v_call: TRBV27
cdr3_nt: TGTGCCAGCAGTTCCGCCCAGGGGAACGAGCAGTACTTC
cdr3_aa: CASSSAQGNEQYF